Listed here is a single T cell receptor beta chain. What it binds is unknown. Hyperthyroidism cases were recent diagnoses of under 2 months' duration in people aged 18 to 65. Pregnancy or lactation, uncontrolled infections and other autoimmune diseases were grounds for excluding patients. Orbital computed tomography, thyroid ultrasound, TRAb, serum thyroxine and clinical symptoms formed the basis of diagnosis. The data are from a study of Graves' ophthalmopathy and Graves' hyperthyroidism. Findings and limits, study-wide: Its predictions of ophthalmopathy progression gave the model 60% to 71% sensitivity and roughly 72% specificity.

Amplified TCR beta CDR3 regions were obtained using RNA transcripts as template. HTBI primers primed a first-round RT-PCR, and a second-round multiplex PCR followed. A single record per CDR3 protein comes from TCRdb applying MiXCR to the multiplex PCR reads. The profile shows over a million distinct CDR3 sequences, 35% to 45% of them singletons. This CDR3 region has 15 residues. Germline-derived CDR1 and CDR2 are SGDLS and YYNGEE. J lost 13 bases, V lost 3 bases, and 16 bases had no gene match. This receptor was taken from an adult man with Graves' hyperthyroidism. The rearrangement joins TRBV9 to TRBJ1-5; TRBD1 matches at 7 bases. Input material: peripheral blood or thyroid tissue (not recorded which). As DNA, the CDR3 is TGTGCCAGCAGCGCACAGGGCAGGGGGACAGATACGCAGCATTTT. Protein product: CASSAQGRGTDTQHF.